The 9 T cell receptor beta chains below come from one sample, sequenced in a study of T cell repertoires in cytomegalovirus infection. TCRdb reprocessed the reads with MiXCR, giving one entry per CDR3 protein. This sample has about 360,000 distinct CDR3 sequences, with 15% to 20% found just once. Sequencing was performed on PBMCs. These receptors originate from a human donor in good health (CMV status not recorded). Some clones in this sample may be carry-over from other donors' samples.

This clonotype was counted ten times or more. V and J are TRBV6-1 and TRBJ2-1, with D perhaps matching TRBD1 or TRBD2 (6 bases each). Trimming cost V 6 bases and J 6 bases, with 12 bases left between them. Germline CDR1 and CDR2: MNHNS and SASEGT. The CDR3 runs to 13 residues. CDR3 protein: CASRESGANEQFF. The CDR3 bases are TGTGCCAGCAGGGAATCGGGGGCCAATGAGCAGTTCTTC.

A remark on this clonotype: A clone one base away is much larger, so this may be a read error. The chain employs TRBV28 and TRBJ2-3, with 7 nucleotides matching TRBD1. Germline CDR1 is MDHEN and CDR2 is SYDVKM. The CDR3 runs 16 residues. The trim removed 5 bases at V and 5 bases at J, leaving 13 bases unmatched. Here the CDR3 reads CASSRGQRLYRDTQYF. Here the CDR3 DNA reads TGTGCCAGCAGTCGGGGACAGCGACTTTACAGAGATACGCAGTATTTT.

The rearrangement joins TRBV6-6 to TRBJ1-4; D call uncertain. Germline-derived CDR1 and CDR2 are MNHNY and SVGAGI (reference sequence). CDR3 size: 13 residues. V lost 5 bases to trimming and J lost 6 bases, with 10 bases between them. CDR3 protein: CASSDQWDEKLFF. The CDR3 nucleotides are TGTGCCAGCAGTGACCAGTGGGATGAAAAACTGTTTTTT.

This clonotype was found many times. The V call is TRBV7-2, the J call TRBJ2-7, with D possibly being TRBD1 (5 bases). The CDR3 totals 12 residues. V lost 4 bases, J lost 5 bases, and 9 bases lay in between. Germline CDR1 reads SGHTA; CDR2 reads FQGNSA. CDR3 amino acids: CASSSPRDEQYF. CDR3 coding DNA: TGTGCCAGCAGCTCACCCAGGGACGAGCAGTACTTC.

This clonotype was seen only a few times. The chain carries TRBV7-9 and TRBJ1-5, with D unresolved. Germline assignment: CDR1 SEHNR and CDR2 FQNEAQ (reference sequence). The CDR3 runs 12 residues. V lost 4 bases, J lost 5 bases, and 6 bases lay in between. Written as DNA, the CDR3 is TGTGCCAGCAGCTATGAACATCAGCCCCAGCATTTT. Its protein product is CASSYEHQPQHF. Based on the CDR3 plus reference TRBV7-9 and TRBJ1-5, the full variable domain is DTGVSQNPRHKITKRGQNVTFRCDPISEHNRLYWYRQTLGQGPEFLTYFQNEAQLEKSRLLSDRFSAERPKGSFSTLEIQRTEQGDSAMYLCASSYEHQPQHFGDGTRLSIL.

This clonotype was detected many times. The rearrangement links TRBV7-2 to TRBJ1-1; D perhaps matches TRBD1 (6 bases). Germline lookup yields CDR1 SGHTA and CDR2 FQGNSA. V gave up 2 bases and J gave up 4 bases, with 14 bases separating them. CDR3 length equals 15 residues. For the CDR3, the DNA is TGTGCCAGCAGCTTATCGAGGGGGTTGGGCACTGAAGCTTTCTTT. Its translation is CASSLSRGLGTEAFF.

This clonotype has a handful of counts. V gene TRBV7-2 combines with J gene TRBJ2-3; 8 bases agree with TRBD2. The CDR3 consists of 14 residues. The germline CDR1 and CDR2 sequences are SGHTA and FQGNSA. With V trimmed by 8 bases and J by 1 base, 5 bases remained unmatched. The CDR3 is CASGGRGGTDTQYF. The CDR3 coding sequence is TGTGCCAGCGGGGGGCGGGGGGGCACAGATACGCAGTATTTT.

CDR3 coding DNA: TGCAGTGCTACCGACAGGAGGAACTCTGGGGCCAACGTCCTGACTTTC. As protein: CSATDRRNSGANVLTF. The chain employs TRBV20-1 and TRBJ2-6, with a possible D match to TRBD1 (6 bases). The CDR3 sequence is 16 residues long. Trimming removed 4 bases from V and 0 bases from J, with 13 bases in between. Germline V gene lookup returns CDR1 DFQATT and CDR2 SNEGSKA (reference sequence).

This clonotype appeared a few times. The gene calls are TRBV20-1 and TRBJ2-1, with D possibly TRBD1 on 6 matching bases. The CDR3 totals 14 residues. Trimming took 8 bases from V and 4 from J, leaving 18 bases between them. Germline V lookup: CDR1 DFQATT, CDR2 SNEGSKA (reference sequence). The CDR3 sequence: CSTYRNRVYNEQFF. The CDR3, as DNA: TGCAGTACCTACAGAAACAGGGTTTACAATGAGCAGTTCTTC.